The 22 T cell receptor beta chains reported below all come from one sample, sequenced in a study of shared clonotypes between healthy human individuals. Sequencing used immunoSEQ multiplex PCR; TCRdb keeps in-frame clones, though not all of them. The sample carries approximately 480,000 clones, 60% to 80% recorded once. Source material: PBMCs. Every receptor here comes from a woman aged 35 to 49 in good health. Some clones in this sample may be carry-over from other donors' samples.

V is TRBV19 and J is TRBJ2-1; D remains unclear. CDR3 length equals 15 residues. The V gene lost 3 bases and the J gene lost 2 bases, with 11 bases spanning the gap. Germline-derived CDR1 and CDR2 are LNHDA and SQIVND (reference sequence). The CDR3 bases are TGTGCCAGTAGTATCACCCCATCCGCCTACAATGAGCAGTTCTTC. Protein sequence: CASSITPSAYNEQFF.

The chain combines TRBV18 with TRBJ2-7; D perhaps matches TRBD1 (6 bases). This CDR3 contains 12 residues. V lost 6 bases and J 3 bases, leaving 9 bases between the germline ends. Germline CDR1 is KGHSH and CDR2 is LQKENI. DNA for the CDR3: TGTGCCAGCTCTCGGGACAACTACGAGCAGTACTTC. Translating it yields CASSRDNYEQYF. The full variable domain, completed using reference TRBV18 and TRBJ2-7, is NAGVMQNPRHLVRRRGQEARLRCSPMKGHSHVYWYRQLPEEGLKFMVYLQKENIIDESGMPKERFSAEFPKEGPSILRIQQVVRGDSAAYFCASSRDNYEQYFGPGTRLTVT.

This clone is termed medium-sized (0.01 to 0.1%). The rearrangement links TRBV6-4 to TRBJ1-1; TRBD1 agrees at 7 bases. The trim removed 0 bases at V and 10 bases at J, leaving 8 bases unmatched. Germline V lookup: CDR1 MRHNA, CDR2 SNTAGT. There are 14 residues in the CDR3. CDR3 sequence (DNA): TGTGCCAGCAGTGACTCGATTGAGACAGGGAGAGCTTTCTTT. The encoded protein is CASSDSIETGRAFF.

For the CDR3, the DNA is TGTGCCAGCAGCTTAGCGGCGAAGGATCAGCCCCAGCATTTT. This codes for CASSLAAKDQPQHF. The chain is built from TRBV7-2 and TRBJ1-5; D gene uncertain. V was shortened by 0 bases and J by 5 bases, with 8 bases between the two germline ends. The CDR3 has 14 amino acids. Per the germline V gene, CDR1 is SGHTA and CDR2 is FQGNSA.

This clone was seen more than once but under ten times. This chain uses TRBV4-1 with TRBJ1-1; no clear D gene. Trimming shortened V by 2 bases and J by 8 bases, and 21 bases separated the two germline ends. Per germline, CDR1 MGHRA and CDR2 YSYEKL. The CDR3 length is 16 residues. CDR3 amino acids: CASSQRIGRGVDEAFF. For the CDR3, the DNA is TGCGCCAGCAGCCAAAGGATAGGCCGAGGAGTAGACGAAGCTTTCTTT.

The rearrangement uses TRBV7-2 and TRBJ1-3; a possible D gene is TRBD1 (5 bases). CDR3 size: 16 residues. Germline V CDR1 and CDR2: SGHTA, FQGNSA. V was pared by 5 bases and J by 1 base, with 15 bases between. The CDR3 DNA sequence: TGTGCCAGCAGCCTAATACGGGGGGGGTCTGGAAACACCATATATTTT. It codes for CASSLIRGGSGNTIYF.

The chain has TRBV19 and TRBJ2-7; no clear D gene. V was clipped by 5 bases and J by 6 bases, with 17 bases between them. This CDR3 has 14 amino acids. Germline CDR1 LNHDA, CDR2 SQIVND (reference sequence). CDR3 DNA: TGTGCCAGTAGTTCCCCCCCGGAGTTTCCCGAGCAGTACTTC. Protein sequence: CASSSPPEFPEQYF.

This clone occurred many times. The chain links TRBV9 to TRBJ2-7; 8 bases map to TRBD1. V was pared by 3 bases and J by 5 bases, with 10 bases of the junction left unmatched. This CDR3 has 15 residues. Germline V CDR1 and CDR2: SGDLS, YYNGEE. This CDR3 is CASSARTGLDHEQYF. For the CDR3, the DNA is TGTGCCAGCAGCGCCAGGACAGGGTTGGACCACGAGCAGTACTTC.

This rearrangement joins TRBV7-9 to TRBJ2-4; D call uncertain. The CDR3 totals 12 residues. In germline, CDR1 is SEHNR, CDR2 FQNEAQ (reference sequence). Trimming removed 5 bases at V and 6 bases at J, with 8 bases between. The DNA of the CDR3 is TGTGCCAGCAGCCCCTCCGCAAACATTCAGTACTTC. Its translation is CASSPSANIQYF. Full variable domain (rest looked up from reference TRBV7-9 and TRBJ2-4): DTGVSQNPRHKITKRGQNVTFRCDPISEHNRLYWYRQTLGQGPEFLTYFQNEAQLEKSRLLSDRFSAERPKGSFSTLEIQRTEQGDSAMYLCASSPSANIQYFGAGTRLSVL.

J is TRBJ2-1 and V is TRBV29-1; 11 nucleotides line up with TRBD2. The germline V gene has CDR1 SQVTM and CDR2 ANQGSEA. This CDR3 is 14 amino acids long. V was clipped by 4 bases and J by 3 bases; unmatched bases: 2. CDR3 residues: CSVGGLAGYNEQFF. DNA for the CDR3: TGCAGCGTTGGCGGACTAGCGGGCTACAATGAGCAGTTCTTC.

Here the CDR3 DNA reads TGTGCCAGCAGTTTGCAGGGGCAGGGGCTTAATCAGCCCCAGCATTTT. Translating it yields CASSLQGQGLNQPQHF. The chain recombines TRBV27 with TRBJ1-5; weak D call: TRBD1 (6 bases). Trimming shortened V by 3 bases and J by 4 bases, and 16 bases separated the two germline ends. Germline V CDR1 and CDR2: MNHEY, SMNVEV (reference sequence). The CDR3 runs 16 residues.

Note on this clone: Other nucleotide sequences in the sample specify the same CDR3. The chain carries TRBV5-1 and TRBJ1-5; D remains unclear. Trimming left V 0 bases short and J 3 bases short, with 4 bases between. This CDR3 is 13 amino acids long. Looked up from germline, CDR1 is SGHRS and CDR2 is YFSETQ. CDR3 DNA sequence: TGCGCCAGCAGCTTGGACCTCAATCAGCCCCAGCATTTT. Its protein product is CASSLDLNQPQHF.

This sequence joins TRBV30 and TRBJ1-6; 8 bases are shared with TRBD1. J gave up 0 bases and V 4 bases, and 8 bases lay outside the gene matches. Germline V gene sequence: CDR1 GTSNPN, CDR2 SVGIG (reference sequence). There are 17 residues in the CDR3. DNA for the CDR3: TGTGCCTGGACAGGGGGCAGCTCTAGCTCCTATAATTCACCCCTCCACTTT. It yields the protein CAWTGGSSSSYNSPLHF.

J is TRBJ2-7 and V is TRBV15; D is unclear. The V and J ends lost 0 bases and 1 base respectively, with 10 bases between them. From germline, CDR1 is LNHNV and CDR2 YYDKDF (reference sequence). The CDR3 is made up of 15 amino acids. As DNA, the CDR3 is TGTGCCACCAGCAGAGATCCGGGTTCATCCTACGAGCAGTACTTC. Translation gives CATSRDPGSSYEQYF.

The chain combines TRBV11-2 with TRBJ2-7, with D tentatively TRBD1 or TRBD2 (5 bases each). Trimming left V 0 bases short and J 6 bases short, with 9 bases between. Germline V gene lookup returns CDR1 SGHAT and CDR2 FQNNGV. The CDR3 has 13 amino acids. CDR3 DNA sequence: TGTGCCAGCAGCTTAGATCTGGGGGTCGAGCAGTACTTC. This translates into CASSLDLGVEQYF.

The chain links TRBV9 to TRBJ1-2, with 7 positions matching TRBD1. This CDR3 region has 20 residues. CDR1 and CDR2 (germline): SGDLS, YYNGEE. With 0 bases clipped from V and 0 bases from J, the junction kept 17 bases outside the gene matches. The CDR3 nucleotides read TGTGCCAGCAGCGTAGAGACTCCCAGGGGCAGGGGGACTCCTAACTATGGCTACACCTTC. Translation gives CASSVETPRGRGTPNYGYTF.

The rearrangement joins TRBV11-3 to TRBJ2-7, with D perhaps assigned TRBD1 or TRBD2 (5 bases each). Trimming took off 5 bases at V and 3 bases at J, with 14 bases between the two ends. The germline CDR1 and CDR2 sequences are SGHNT and YENEEA. The CDR3 sequence is 14 residues long. CDR3 region: CASSTYRDDYEQYF. CDR3 nucleotides: TGTGCCAGCAGCACGTACCGGGACGACTACGAGCAGTACTTC.

The rearrangement uses TRBV30 and TRBJ1-3; D not certain. V was pared by 1 base and J by 1 base, with 20 bases between. This CDR3 has 18 amino acids. The germline V gene encodes CDR1 GTSNPN and CDR2 SVGIG (reference sequence). CDR3: CAWSEVGRGPESGNTIYF. The DNA of the CDR3 is TGTGCCTGGAGTGAGGTCGGACGCGGCCCAGAGTCTGGAAACACCATATATTTT.

This clone was observed a few times. The rearrangement links TRBV19 to TRBJ2-2, with 9 nucleotides matching TRBD2. Germline assignment: CDR1 LNHDA and CDR2 SQIVND (reference sequence). With V trimmed by 0 bases and J by 0 bases, 8 bases remained unmatched. This CDR3 spans 19 amino acids. CDR3 DNA: TGTGCCAGTAGTATAGAGCGGCCTAGCGGGACAACGAACACCGGGGAGCTGTTTTTT. This codes for CASSIERPSGTTNTGELFF.

The genes are TRBV4-1 and TRBJ2-3; D possibly corresponds to TRBD2 (5 bases). The germline V gene encodes CDR1 MGHRA and CDR2 YSYEKL. Trimming removed 2 bases at V and 0 bases at J, with 15 bases between. The CDR3 covers 17 residues. CDR3 sequence (DNA): TGCGCCAGCAGCCAACTCAATACGGGGTATAGCACAGATACGCAGTATTTT. It codes for CASSQLNTGYSTDTQYF.

The V gene is TRBV30, the J gene TRBJ2-5; D is unclear. The V and J ends lost 3 bases and 4 bases respectively, with 12 bases between them. The length of the CDR3 is 13 residues. CDR1 and CDR2 from the germline V gene are GTSNPN and SVGIG (reference sequence). Written as DNA, the CDR3 is TGTGCCTGGAGCGTTGGGGTTCCAGAGACCCAGTACTTC. This encodes CAWSVGVPETQYF.

V gene TRBV29-1 combines with J gene TRBJ2-1; either TRBD1 or TRBD2 may supply D (5 bases each). Per germline, CDR1 SQVTM and CDR2 ANQGSEA. This CDR3 is built from 14 residues. The germline V and J ends were trimmed by 7 bases and 0 bases, with 13 bases remaining between them. The CDR3 region has the DNA TGCAGCGGGTCCAGGGACGCCTCCTACAATGAGCAGTTCTTC. Amino acids: CSGSRDASYNEQFF.